A single sample is the source of the 2 T cell receptor beta chains below, sequenced in a study of cytomegalovirus exposure and HLA in healthy donors. The repertoire was sequenced with immunoSEQ multiplex PCR; TCRdb's copy has only in-frame clones and lacks some. The sample yields approximately 170,000 clones, about 90% seen once. Sequenced material: PBMCs. The receptors originated from a woman under 30 in good health and CMV-seropositive.

V gene TRBV14 combines with J gene TRBJ1-1, with D tentatively TRBD1 (5 bases). The CDR3 has 13 residues. Germline loops: CDR1 SGHDN, CDR2 FVKESK. V was trimmed by 4 bases and J by 0 bases, leaving 6 bases between them. The CDR3 reads CASSRQMNTEAFF. The CDR3, as DNA: TGTGCCAGCAGCCGACAGATGAACACTGAAGCTTTCTTT.

V gene TRBV4-3 combines with J gene TRBJ2-1; tentatively, D is TRBD2 (6 bases). Germline CDR1 is LGHNA and CDR2 is YSLEER. This CDR3 is 14 amino acids long. V was shortened by 0 bases and J by 10 bases, with 13 bases between the two germline ends. CDR3 sequence: CASSQDPGVGEQFF. The CDR3 DNA sequence: TGCGCCAGCAGCCAAGATCCGGGGGTCGGGGAGCAGTTCTTC.